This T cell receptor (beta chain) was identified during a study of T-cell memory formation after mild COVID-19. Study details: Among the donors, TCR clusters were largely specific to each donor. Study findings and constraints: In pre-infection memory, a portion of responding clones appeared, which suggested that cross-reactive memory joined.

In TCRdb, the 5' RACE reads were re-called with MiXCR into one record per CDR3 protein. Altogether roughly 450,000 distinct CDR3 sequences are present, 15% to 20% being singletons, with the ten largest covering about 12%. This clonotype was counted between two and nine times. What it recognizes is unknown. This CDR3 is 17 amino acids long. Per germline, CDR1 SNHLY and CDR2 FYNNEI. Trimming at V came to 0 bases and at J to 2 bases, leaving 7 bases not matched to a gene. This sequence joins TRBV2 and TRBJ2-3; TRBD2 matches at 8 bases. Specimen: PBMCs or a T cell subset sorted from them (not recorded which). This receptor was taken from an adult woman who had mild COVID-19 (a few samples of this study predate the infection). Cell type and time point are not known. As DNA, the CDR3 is TGTGCCAGCAGTGAAGCGGCGGGGGGTAGTGCCACAGATACGCAGTATTTT. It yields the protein CASSEAAGGSATDTQYF.